This T cell receptor (beta chain) was recovered during a study of regulatory T cells in long-lasting Graves disease. Arm-PCR of CDR3 regions and iRepertoire HTBI primers were used to build TCR beta libraries. One entry per CDR3 protein results from TCRdb running MiXCR on the multiplex PCR reads. Among 700,000 or so distinct CDR3 sequences listed, around 30% were seen once. This clonotype was seen only a few times. Time point denoted: persistent/refractory GD, antithyroid drugs over 5 years with positive TRAb. There was RNA extracted from PBMCs, and the TCR library was made from it. An endocrinology department located in Xi'an, China, was where the patients came from. Germline V gives CDR1 SNHLY, CDR2 FYNNEI. V was shortened by 6 bases and J by 5 bases, with 13 bases between the two germline ends. This CDR3 is 13 amino acids long.

The starting material was peripheral blood mononuclear cells (PBMCs), obtained when the disease was refractory, from a patient treated with antithyroid drugs. V gene TRBV2 combines with J gene TRBJ1-1; the D is unclear. This TCR derives from a female donor with Graves disease. The DNA of the CDR3 is TGTGCCAGCAGACAAGCGAGCTGGACTGAAGCTTTCTTT. Its translation is CASRQASWTEAFF.